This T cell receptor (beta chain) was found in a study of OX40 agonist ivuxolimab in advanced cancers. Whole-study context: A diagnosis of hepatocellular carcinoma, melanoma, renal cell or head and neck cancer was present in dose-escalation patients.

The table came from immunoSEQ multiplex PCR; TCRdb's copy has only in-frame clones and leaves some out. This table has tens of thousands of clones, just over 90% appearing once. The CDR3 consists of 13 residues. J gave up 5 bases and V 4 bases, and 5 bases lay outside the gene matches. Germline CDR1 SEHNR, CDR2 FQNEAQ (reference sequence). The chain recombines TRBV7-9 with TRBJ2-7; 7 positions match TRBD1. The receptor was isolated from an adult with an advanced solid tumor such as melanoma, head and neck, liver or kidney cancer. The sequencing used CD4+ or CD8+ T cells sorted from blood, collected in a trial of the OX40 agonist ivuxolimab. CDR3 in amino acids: CASSSQGTDEQYF. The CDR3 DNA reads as TGTGCCAGCAGCTCACAGGGGACGGACGAGCAGTACTTC.